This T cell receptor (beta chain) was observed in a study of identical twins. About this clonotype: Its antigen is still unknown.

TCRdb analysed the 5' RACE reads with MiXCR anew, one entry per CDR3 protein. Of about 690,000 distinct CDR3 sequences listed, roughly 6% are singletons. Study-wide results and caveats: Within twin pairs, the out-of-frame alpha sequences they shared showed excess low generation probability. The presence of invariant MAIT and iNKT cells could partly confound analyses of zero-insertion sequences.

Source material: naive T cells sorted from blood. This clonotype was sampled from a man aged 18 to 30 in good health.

The CDR3 DNA reads as TGCGCCAGCAGCCGGGGGAGCGGCGGGAGGGTCCTCACAGATACGCAGTATTTT. Protein sequence: CASSRGSGGRVLTDTQYF. The chain links TRBV5-1 to TRBJ2-3; the match to TRBD2 covers 9 bases. The germline V gene encodes CDR1 SGHRS and CDR2 YFSETQ. This CDR3 region has 18 residues. J lost 2 bases, V lost 4 bases, and 14 bases had no gene match.